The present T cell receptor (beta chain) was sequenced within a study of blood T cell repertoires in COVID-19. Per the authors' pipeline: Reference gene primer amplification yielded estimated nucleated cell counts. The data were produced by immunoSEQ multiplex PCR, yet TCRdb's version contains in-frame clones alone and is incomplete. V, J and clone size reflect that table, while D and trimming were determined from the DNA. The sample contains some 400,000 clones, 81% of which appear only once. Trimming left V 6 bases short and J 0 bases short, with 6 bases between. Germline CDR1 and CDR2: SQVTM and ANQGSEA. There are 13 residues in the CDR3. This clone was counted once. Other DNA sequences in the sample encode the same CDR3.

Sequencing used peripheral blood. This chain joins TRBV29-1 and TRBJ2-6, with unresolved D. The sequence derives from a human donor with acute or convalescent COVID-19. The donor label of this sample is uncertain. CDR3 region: CSVASSGANVLTF. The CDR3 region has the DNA TGCAGCGTAGCCTCCTCTGGGGCCAACGTCCTGACTTTC.